This TCR beta chain was retrieved from a study of T-cell memory formation after mild COVID-19. About the study: The study found TCR clusters largely donor specific. Study-level findings and limits: The main location of contracting CD4+ clones was CM and EM, and that of contracting CD8+ clones was EMRA. Clones that contracted from day 15 to 85 were balanced CD4/CD8, while later expanders leaned CD4+.

Of note for this clonotype: The antigen is unknown.

MiXCR, run by TCRdb on the 5' RACE reads, gives a single entry per CDR3 protein. Found here are under 450,000 distinct CDR3 sequences, 23% of them singletons; the top ten hold around 12%. CDR1 SGHNT and CDR2 YYREEE come from the germline V gene (reference sequence). The length of the CDR3 is 14 residues. Trimming took off 6 bases at V and 4 bases at J, with 15 bases between the two ends. Sequencing was done on a sample of PBMCs or a T cell subset sorted from them (not recorded which). The chain joins TRBV5-4 to TRBJ2-3; maybe TRBD2 (6 bases). The sequence derives from an adult woman who had mild COVID-19 (a few samples of this study predate the infection). Cell type and time point are not known. DNA of the CDR3: TGTGCCAGCACGCGGGCTAGCGCCCCAGATACGCAGTATTTT. Protein: CASTRASAPDTQYF.